What follows are 23 T cell receptor beta chains derived from one specimen sequenced in a study of T cells in women clearing cervical HPV infection. Sequenced by immunoSEQ multiplex PCR; TCRdb stores in-frame clones only, minus some. This repertoire includes tens of thousands of clones. Specimen: blood buffy coat. These TCRs come from a woman between 18 and 69 years old with a cervical HPV16 infection that either progressed to CIN3+ or cleared (not recorded which).

A remark on this clone: The read ends 3 residues early relative to the CDR3; the germline J gene fills the gap. This rearrangement joins TRBV2 to TRBJ1-1; TRBD1 aligns across 7 bases. Germline V gives CDR1 SNHLY, CDR2 FYNNEI. CDR3 length equals 13 residues. V shed 5 bases and J 2 bases; nucleotides not matched to a gene: 2. CDR3 DNA, as far as it was read: TGTGCCAGCAGTCAGGGGGAAAACACTGAA. Its translation is CASSQGENTE. The entire CDR3 is CASSQGENTEAFF.

On this clone itself: The sequence runs out 3 residues before the end of the CDR3; the remainder is reconstructed from the germline J gene. This chain links TRBV5-1 with TRBJ1-3; no firm D call. The germline V gene has CDR1 SGHRS and CDR2 YFSETQ. The CDR3 has 18 residues. The germline V and J ends were trimmed by 4 bases and 2 bases, with 22 bases remaining between them. The CDR3 here is CASSPAGERRLPGNTIYF. The DNA read from the CDR3 is TGCGCCAGCAGCCCGGCCGGGGAGAGGAGGCTTCCTGGAAACACC.

Turning to this clone: Sequencing ends 3 residues short of the CDR3 end; the germline J gene provides the rest. This chain links TRBV7-9 with TRBJ2-3; 8 positions match TRBD1. The J segment lost 8 bases and the V segment lost 10 bases, leaving 11 bases of the junction unmatched. The CDR3 contains 13 residues. Germline-derived CDR1 and CDR2 are SEHNR and FQNEAQ (reference sequence). Incomplete CDR3 DNA: TGTGCCACCCCCCAGGGGGCGATGGGTACG. Translating it yields CATPQGAMGT. The complete CDR3 protein is CATPQGAMGTQYF. Full variable domain (missing parts from reference TRBV7-9 and TRBJ2-3): DTGVSQNPRHKITKRGQNVTFRCDPISEHNRLYWYRQTLGQGPEFLTYFQNEAQLEKSRLLSDRFSAERPKGSFSTLEIQRTEQGDSAMYLCATPQGAMGTQYFGPGTRLTVL.

The part of the CDR3 DNA that was read is TGTGCCAGCAGGGTGACTAGCGGGGGAACAAGAGTGACC. Translated: CASRVTSGGTRVT. The complete CDR3 sequence is CASRVTSGGTRVTQYF. The chain links TRBV2 to TRBJ2-5; 12 bases match TRBD2. The read ends 3 residues shy of where the CDR3 ends; the end is completed using the germline J gene. V trimming: 6 bases; J trimming: 7 bases; junction bases outside the gene matches: 12. The CDR3 length is 16 residues. Germline lookup yields CDR1 SNHLY and CDR2 FYNNEI.

With regard to this clone: From the germline J gene comes the end of the CDR3, since the read stops 3 residues before it. This rearrangement joins TRBV5-1 to TRBJ2-5, with D maybe TRBD1 (8 bases). Trimming cost V 4 bases and J 2 bases, with 15 bases left between them. Germline lookup yields CDR1 SGHRS and CDR2 YFSETQ. The CDR3 totals 15 residues. CDR3 bases read: TGCGCCAGCAGCGCGCTACAGGGGGGGCAAGAGACC. Amino acids: CASSALQGGQET. The whole CDR3 protein is CASSALQGGQETQYF.

In regard to this clone: The CDR3 end is not reached by the read, which stops 3 residues before it; the germline J gene fills it in. The chain employs TRBV11-2 and TRBJ2-1; D gene unclear. The CDR3 totals 13 residues. Germline CDR1 and CDR2: SGHAT and FQNNGV. V was pared by 3 bases and J by 9 bases, with 12 bases between. CDR3 sequence reads: CASSFSSGFEQFF. CDR3 DNA, as far as it was read: TGTGCCAGCAGCTTTTCTTCCGGGTTTGAG.

CDR3 amino acids: CASSPIPGQESNQPQHF. The CDR3 bases that were read are TGTGCCAGCAGCCCCATCCCGGGACAGGAAAGCAATCAGCCC. The rearrangement uses TRBV4-2 and TRBJ1-5, with 8 bases aligning to TRBD1. The read is 3 residues too short to cover the CDR3 end, so that end is filled in from the germline J gene. This CDR3 has 17 amino acids. The V gene end was trimmed by 4 bases and the J gene end by 1 base; junction bases not matched to a gene: 9. Germline CDR1 and CDR2: LGHNA and YNFKEQ.

On this clone: The CDR3 end is not reached by the read, which stops 3 residues before it; the germline J gene fills it in. The chain uses TRBV24-1 and TRBJ2-5; 8 bases fit TRBD1. This CDR3 region has 15 residues. Per germline, CDR1 KGHDR and CDR2 SFDVKD. Germline trimming cut 3 bases from V and 5 bases from J; bases unmatched to any gene: 7. The covered CDR3 bases are TGTGCCACCAGTGATCCCCAGGGGGCGAGGGAGACC. Amino acid sequence: CATSDPQGARET. The complete CDR3 protein is CATSDPQGARETQYF.

Note on this clone: The sequenced fragment ends 3 residues before the CDR3 boundary, so the rest is inferred from the germline J gene. The chain uses TRBV15 and TRBJ2-5, with a tentative D call TRBD2 (5 bases). The CDR3 covers 15 residues. Trimming stripped 4 bases from V and 3 bases from J, with 15 bases between. Germline CDR1 and CDR2: LNHNV and YYDKDF (reference sequence). CDR3 in amino acids: CATSMEVSGKETQYF. CDR3 bases read: TGTGCCACCAGCATGGAAGTAAGCGGCAAAGAGACC.

The CDR3 DNA, read in part, is TGTGCCAGCAGCACCCGAGGCAGTGCAACTAATGAAAAA. It yields the protein CASSTRGSATNEK. In full, the CDR3 is CASSTRGSATNEKLFF. The chain carries TRBV9 and TRBJ1-4; D is undetermined. The CDR3 end falls 3 residues outside the read, so it is completed with the germline J gene. Trimming shortened V by 4 bases and J by 0 bases, and 13 bases separated the two germline ends. The CDR3 has 16 amino acids. Germline V gives CDR1 SGDLS, CDR2 YYNGEE.

Turning to this clone: The CDR3 goes on 3 residues after the read ends, and that part is filled in from the germline J gene. The chain uses TRBV5-6 and TRBJ2-5; D unclear. Germline values: CDR1 SGHDT, CDR2 YYEEEE. There are 14 residues in the CDR3. With 1 base removed from V and 6 bases from J, the gap between germline ends came to 13 bases. The CDR3 bases that were read are TGTGCCAGCAGCTTGATTCCGGGTGGAAAGACC. As protein: CASSLIPGGKT. The entire CDR3 protein is CASSLIPGGKTQYF.

With respect to this clone: The CDR3 goes on 3 residues after the read ends, and that part is filled in from the germline J gene. The chain combines TRBV7-2 with TRBJ2-7; a weak D match, TRBD1 (6 bases). Looked up from germline, CDR1 is SGHTA and CDR2 is FQGNSA. The CDR3 sequence is 14 residues long. V was shortened by 4 bases and J by 2 bases, with 12 bases between the two germline ends. The DNA read from the CDR3 is TGTGCCAGCAGCTCTGTAGGGGGTCCCTACGAG. Its translation is CASSSVGGPYE. The complete CDR3 reads CASSSVGGPYEQYF.

Note on this clone: The DNA ends 3 residues before the CDR3 does, and the rest of the CDR3 is filled in from the germline J gene. The V gene is TRBV18, the J gene TRBJ2-7, with TRBD1 matching 7 bases. Trimming at V came to 3 bases and at J to 5 bases, leaving 7 bases not matched to a gene. The CDR3 spans 14 residues. CDR1 KGHSH and CDR2 LQKENI come from the germline V gene. Partial CDR3 DNA: TGTGCCAGCTCACCGAAGGGCAGGGGGAACGAG. As protein: CASSPKGRGNE. In full, the CDR3 is CASSPKGRGNEQYF.

The CDR3 sequence: CASSSRLAGGVNEQFF. Incomplete CDR3 DNA: TGTGCCAGCAGCTCCCGACTAGCGGGGGGGGTGAATGAG. The genes are TRBV5-4 and TRBJ2-1; 14 bases match TRBD2. The missing CDR3 end, 3 residues past where the read stops, is filled in from the germline J gene. J was trimmed by 7 bases and V by 3 bases; bases with no gene match: 6. The CDR3 is 16 amino acids. In germline, CDR1 is SGHNT, CDR2 YYREEE (reference sequence).

As to this clone: The read terminates 3 residues ahead of where the CDR3 ends, so the germline J gene completes it. The rearrangement links TRBV12-3 or TRBV12-4 to TRBJ2-5, with 11 bases identical to TRBD2. V gave up 3 bases and J gave up 2 bases; unmatched junction bases: 8. This CDR3 has 17 amino acids. CDR3 bases read: TGTGCCAGCAGTTTGGGCGTTGGGACTAGCGGACAAGAGACC. It encodes CASSLGVGTSGQET. Given in full, the CDR3 is CASSLGVGTSGQETQYF.

In regard to this clone: The CDR3 goes on 3 residues after the read ends, and that part is filled in from the germline J gene. The chain employs TRBV28 and TRBJ1-2, with D perhaps TRBD1 (6 bases). The CDR3 has 14 residues. V was clipped by 6 bases and J by 6 bases, with 17 bases between them. In germline, CDR1 is MDHEN, CDR2 SYDVKM. The DNA read from the CDR3 is TGTGCCAGCAGGGGTGCGCAGGGGAGGAATGGC. Its protein product is CASRGAQGRNG. The full CDR3 protein is CASRGAQGRNGYTF.

On this clone itself: The read comes to an end 3 residues before the CDR3 does, leaving the germline J gene to fill in the end. The chain is built from TRBV7-9 and TRBJ1-1; D is uncertain. Germline V CDR1 and CDR2: SEHNR, FQNEAQ (reference sequence). This CDR3 comprises 13 residues. Between the trimmed V and J ends, which lost 1 base and 1 base, there was a span of 4 bases. The sequenced part of the CDR3 DNA is TGTGCCAGCAGCTTAGAGGGGAACACTGAA. As protein: CASSLEGNTE. The whole CDR3 sequence reads CASSLEGNTEAFF.

To note about this clone: The read stops 3 residues short of the end of the CDR3; the missing end is completed from the germline J gene. V and J are TRBV13 and TRBJ2-7; D ambiguous. The CDR3 runs to 15 residues. V dropped 5 bases and J dropped 0 bases, with 14 bases sitting between them. CDR1 is PRHDT and CDR2 is FYEKMQ in the germline V gene (reference sequence). The DNA read from the CDR3 is TGTGCCAGCAGCGAAACTGTCTTAAGCTCCTACGAG. Its translation: CASSETVLSSYE. The CDR3 in full is CASSETVLSSYEQYF.

To note about this clone: The sequence runs out 3 residues before the end of the CDR3; the remainder is reconstructed from the germline J gene. The chain recombines TRBV6-7 with TRBJ1-1, with TRBD1 matching 8 bases. TRBV6-7 is identified as an open reading frame with a role that is uncertain. This CDR3 contains 16 residues. The trim removed 6 bases at V and 3 bases at J, leaving 12 bases unmatched. The sequenced CDR3 bases are TGTGCCAGCAGGATTCGCCAAAGGACAGGGCACACTGAA. Its translation is CASRIRQRTGHTE. The entire CDR3 protein is CASRIRQRTGHTEAFF.

Remarks on this clone: The DNA ends 3 residues before the CDR3 does, and the rest of the CDR3 is filled in from the germline J gene. This chain links TRBV2 with TRBJ2-7, with D tentatively TRBD2 (5 bases). The CDR3 is 13 residues long. Germline V CDR1 and CDR2: SNHLY, FYNNEI. V was shortened by 2 bases and J by 5 bases, with 10 bases between the two germline ends. The CDR3 sequence: CASSETYGDEQYF. The covered CDR3 bases are TGTGCCAGCAGTGAAACCTACGGGGACGAG. The full variable domain, in which reference TRBV2 and TRBJ2-7 provide the parts outside the CDR3, is EPEVTQTPSHQVTQMGQEVILRCVPISNHLYFYWYRQILGQKVEFLVSFYNNEISEKSEIFDDQFSVERPDGSNFTLKIRSTKLEDSAMYFCASSETYGDEQYFGPGTRLTVT.

Details on this clone: The read ends 3 residues before the CDR3 terminus; that terminus is restored from the germline J gene. The V call is TRBV5-1, the J call TRBJ2-7, with D unclear. Germline V gene data show CDR1 as SGHRS and CDR2 as YFSETQ. The CDR3 extends over 17 amino acids. The ends were cut back, 2 bases at V and 2 bases at J, with 20 bases in the middle. The sequenced part of the CDR3 DNA is TGCGCCAGCAGCTTTGGTCCCCCAGGCTATACTCCCTACGAG. Protein product: CASSFGPPGYTPYE. The entire CDR3 sequence reads CASSFGPPGYTPYEQYF.

Of note for this clone: Read sequence stops 3 residues before the CDR3 end, and the germline J gene provides the missing end. The chain has TRBV5-1 and TRBJ2-1; 8 positions agree with TRBD1. The CDR3 contains 16 residues. Germline V CDR1 and CDR2: SGHRS, YFSETQ. V shed 0 bases, J shed 7 bases, and the junction held 9 bases outside the gene matches. The CDR3 reads CASSLVSGTGLNEQFF. The CDR3 DNA, read in part, is TGCGCCAGCAGCTTGGTTTCCGGGACAGGCCTAAATGAG.

With regard to this clone: With the read ending 3 residues before the CDR3 end, the germline J gene is used to fill in that end. V gene TRBV19 combines with J gene TRBJ2-5; the match to TRBD1 covers 7 bases. V lost 5 bases, J lost 5 bases, and 11 bases stayed unmatched. CDR1 and CDR2 (germline): LNHDA, SQIVND (reference sequence). This CDR3 has 15 amino acids. The CDR3 is CASSPRTGLGETQYF. The CDR3 DNA, read in part, is TGTGCCAGTAGTCCACGGACAGGTTTGGGGGAGACC.